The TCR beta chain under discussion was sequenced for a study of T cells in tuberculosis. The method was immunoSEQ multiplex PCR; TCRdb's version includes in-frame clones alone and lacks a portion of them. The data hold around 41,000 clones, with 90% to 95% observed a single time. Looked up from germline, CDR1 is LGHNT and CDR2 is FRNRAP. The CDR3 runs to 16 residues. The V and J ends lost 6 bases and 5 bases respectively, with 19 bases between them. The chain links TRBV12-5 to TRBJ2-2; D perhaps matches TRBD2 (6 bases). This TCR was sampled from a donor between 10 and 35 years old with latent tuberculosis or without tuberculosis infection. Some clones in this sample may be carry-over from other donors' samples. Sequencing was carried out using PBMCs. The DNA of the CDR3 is TGTGCTAGTGGCACCGGGACTCCTTTGGGTACCGGGGAGCTGTTTTTT. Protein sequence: CASGTGTPLGTGELFF.